Listed below are T cell receptor beta chains from one sample, sequenced in a study of cytotoxic CD8 clonotypes in ibrutinib-treated CLL. Assay: immunoSEQ multiplex PCR; the TCRdb copy retains only in-frame clones and omits some. The profile covers some 130,000 clones, with 80% to 90% appearing a single time and 2% to 2.5% taken by the ten largest. This specimen was PBMCs, taken after 24 months of ibrutinib treatment. The receptor source for this set is a human donor with chronic lymphocytic leukemia. Both conserved end residues are part of each CDR3. The order of the fields is D gene, V gene, J gene, clone size, CDR3 DNA, CDR3 protein. A D gene is named only where the DNA matches it firmly. The listing skips clone size in some rows; elsewhere it reads once, few, many or a size class.

D gene: -; V gene: TRBV6-1; J gene: TRBJ2-7; clone size: -; CDR3 DNA: TGTGCCAGCAGTGAAGAGGGTGGCGGATTCTCCTACGAGCAGTACTTC; CDR3 protein: CASSEEGGGFSYEQYF
D gene: TRBD2; V gene: TRBV7-3; J gene: TRBJ2-2; clone size: -; CDR3 DNA: TGTGCCAGCAGCGTAGCGACTAGCGGGAGTGGCACCGGGGAGCTGTTTTTT; CDR3 protein: CASSVATSGSGTGELFF
D gene: TRBD1; V gene: TRBV5-4; J gene: TRBJ2-7; clone size: -; CDR3 DNA: TGTGCCAGCAGCTTCGACCCTGGGACAGTTAACGAGCAGTACTTC; CDR3 protein: CASSFDPGTVNEQYF
D gene: -; V gene: TRBV10-3; J gene: TRBJ2-4; clone size: -; CDR3 DNA: TGTGCCATCAGGGAGAGTCCTCTAGCCAAAAACATTCAGTACTTC; CDR3 protein: CAIRESPLAKNIQYF
D gene: -; V gene: TRBV18; J gene: TRBJ2-3; clone size: -; CDR3 DNA: TGTGCCAGCTCACCACCGGTGCGGACCGCAGATACGCAGTATTTT; CDR3 protein: CASSPPVRTADTQYF
D gene: -; V gene: TRBV5-1; J gene: TRBJ2-7; clone size: -; CDR3 DNA: TGCGCCAGCAGCCTCGAGGATTCCTACGAGCAGTACTTC; CDR3 protein: CASSLEDSYEQYF
D gene: -; V gene: TRBV14; J gene: TRBJ2-2; clone size: -; CDR3 DNA: TGTGCCAGCAGCCAAAATCTCGGTACCGGGGAGCTGTTTTTT; CDR3 protein: CASSQNLGTGELFF
D gene: TRBD1; V gene: TRBV7-2; J gene: TRBJ2-7; clone size: -; CDR3 DNA: TGTGCCAGCAGCTTGACCTCAGGGACAGGGTACGAGCAGTACTTC; CDR3 protein: CASSLTSGTGYEQYF
D gene: -; V gene: TRBV5-1; J gene: TRBJ2-3; clone size: -; CDR3 DNA: TGCGCCAGCAGCTTGGTCGGGGCGATAGATACGCAGTATTTT; CDR3 protein: CASSLVGAIDTQYF
D gene: TRBD2; V gene: TRBV28; J gene: TRBJ2-1; clone size: -; CDR3 DNA: TGTGCCAGCAGCCCGACTAGCGGGGGGCTCAATGAGCAGTTCTTC; CDR3 protein: CASSPTSGGLNEQFF
D gene: -; V gene: TRBV7-9; J gene: TRBJ2-6; clone size: -; CDR3 DNA: TGTGCCAGCAGCTGGGCTACACCCTCTGGGGCCAACGTCCTGACTTTC; CDR3 protein: CASSWATPSGANVLTF
D gene: -; V gene: TRBV7-9; J gene: TRBJ1-3; clone size: -; CDR3 DNA: TGTGCCAGCAGCTTAGCGGGTACTGGAAACACCATATATTTT; CDR3 protein: CASSLAGTGNTIYF
D gene: -; V gene: TRBV7-2; J gene: TRBJ2-3; clone size: -; CDR3 DNA: TGTGCCAGCAGCTTCGGCGGATTCACAGATACGCAGTATTTT; CDR3 protein: CASSFGGFTDTQYF
D gene: -; V gene: TRBV12-2; J gene: TRBJ2-4; clone size: -; CDR3 DNA: TGTGCAAGTCGCTTGAGAGGGGGCGCTGCCTATCTAGGTGGGGCCAAAAACATTCAGTACTTC; CDR3 protein: CASRLRGGAAYLGGAKNIQYF
D gene: TRBD1; V gene: TRBV28; J gene: TRBJ2-7; clone size: -; CDR3 DNA: TGTGCCAGCAGTTCAGCCGGGACAGGGAACCACGAGCAGTACTTC; CDR3 protein: CASSSAGTGNHEQYF
D gene: -; V gene: TRBV18; J gene: TRBJ2-3; clone size: -; CDR3 DNA: TGTGCCAGCTCACCTTCCGGGGTTTCCACAGATACGCAGTATTTT; CDR3 protein: CASSPSGVSTDTQYF
D gene: TRBD1; V gene: TRBV5-1; J gene: TRBJ2-5; clone size: -; CDR3 DNA: TGCGCCAGCAGCCAAGGGACAGGCAAAGAGACCCAGTACTTC; CDR3 protein: CASSQGTGKETQYF
D gene: -; V gene: TRBV11-2; J gene: TRBJ2-1; clone size: -; CDR3 DNA: TGTGCCAGCAGCCCCCTTGAGGGGCGGGGAGCTGAGCAGTTCTTC; CDR3 protein: CASSPLEGRGAEQFF
D gene: TRBD1; V gene: TRBV19; J gene: TRBJ2-3; clone size: -; CDR3 DNA: TGTGCCAGTAGTTTGCGCCAGGGGGTGGGAGATACGCAGTATTTT; CDR3 protein: CASSLRQGVGDTQYF
D gene: -; V gene: TRBV4-3; J gene: TRBJ2-3; clone size: -; CDR3 DNA: TGCGCCAGCAGCCCCGCAGCGAGAGCCAACACAGATACGCAGTATTTT; CDR3 protein: CASSPAARANTDTQYF
D gene: TRBD1; V gene: TRBV18; J gene: TRBJ1-4; clone size: -; CDR3 DNA: TGTGCCAGCTCACCAAGAGGACAGGGAGGTGAAAAACTGTTTTTT; CDR3 protein: CASSPRGQGGEKLFF
D gene: TRBD2; V gene: TRBV4-1; J gene: TRBJ2-2; clone size: -; CDR3 DNA: TGCGCCAGCAGCCAAGTAACTAGCGACAGCGGGGAGCTGTTTTTT; CDR3 protein: CASSQVTSDSGELFF
D gene: -; V gene: TRBV25-1; J gene: TRBJ2-7; clone size: -; CDR3 DNA: TGTGCCAGCAGTGAATATGGAGGTGCGTTGAACGAGCAGTACTTC; CDR3 protein: CASSEYGGALNEQYF
D gene: -; V gene: TRBV5-1; J gene: TRBJ1-2; clone size: few; CDR3 DNA: TGCGCCACCGCGAGGCGAGGTGGGGCAGGGGACGGCTACACCTTC; CDR3 protein: CATARRGGAGDGYTF
D gene: -; V gene: TRBV11-3; J gene: TRBJ1-1; clone size: -; CDR3 DNA: TGTGCCAGCAGCATGGGCACTGAAGCTTTCTTT; CDR3 protein: CASSMGTEAFF
D gene: TRBD1; V gene: TRBV18; J gene: TRBJ1-1; clone size: -; CDR3 DNA: TGTGCCAGCTCACGGACAGGTATTGAAGCTTTCTTT; CDR3 protein: CASSRTGIEAFF
D gene: -; V gene: TRBV28; J gene: TRBJ1-2; clone size: -; CDR3 DNA: TGTGCCAGCACCCTACCATGGGGCTCGCCGGGGGGGAACTATGGCTACACCTTC; CDR3 protein: CASTLPWGSPGGNYGYTF
D gene: -; V gene: TRBV28; J gene: TRBJ1-1; clone size: -; CDR3 DNA: TGTGCCAGCATCGTGGGTGGGGGCACTGAAGCTTTCTTT; CDR3 protein: CASIVGGGTEAFF
D gene: -; V gene: TRBV27; J gene: TRBJ1-1; clone size: -; CDR3 DNA: TGTGCCAGCACCGGGGGTAACGGAGGCACTGAAGCTTTCTTT; CDR3 protein: CASTGGNGGTEAFF
D gene: TRBD2; V gene: TRBV7-3; J gene: TRBJ2-1; clone size: -; CDR3 DNA: TGTGCCAGCAGCGAGGGACTAGCTAATGAGCAGTTCTTC; CDR3 protein: CASSEGLANEQFF
D gene: TRBD1; V gene: TRBV6-5; J gene: TRBJ2-1; clone size: -; CDR3 DNA: TGTGCCAGCAGTTACTCCGGGACAGGGCTGTTCTTC; CDR3 protein: CASSYSGTGLFF
D gene: TRBD1; V gene: TRBV6-5; J gene: TRBJ1-1; clone size: -; CDR3 DNA: TGTGCCAGCATCTTGTCAGGGGGCACTGAAGCTTTCTTT; CDR3 protein: CASILSGGTEAFF
D gene: -; V gene: TRBV18; J gene: TRBJ1-5; clone size: -; CDR3 DNA: TGTGCCAGCTCACCATTGTCAGTCAATCAGCCCCAGCATTTT; CDR3 protein: CASSPLSVNQPQHF
D gene: -; V gene: TRBV6-5; J gene: TRBJ2-7; clone size: -; CDR3 DNA: TGTGCCAGCAGTTACTCGGGGGGGCGCGACGAGCAGTACTTC; CDR3 protein: CASSYSGGRDEQYF
D gene: -; V gene: TRBV28; J gene: TRBJ1-3; clone size: -; CDR3 DNA: TGTGCCAGCAGCCATCGACCGGGTCTTGGGACCAGGTGGGGCTCTGGAAACACCATATATTTT; CDR3 protein: CASSHRPGLGTRWGSGNTIYF
D gene: -; V gene: TRBV7-9; J gene: TRBJ2-1; clone size: -; CDR3 DNA: TGTGCCAGCAGCTTGGTGGGCAGGGAAGGGAATGAGCAGTTCTTC; CDR3 protein: CASSLVGREGNEQFF
D gene: -; V gene: TRBV20-1; J gene: TRBJ1-1; clone size: few; CDR3 DNA: TGCAGTGCTAGAGAGGGCACTGAAGCTTTCTTT; CDR3 protein: CSAREGTEAFF
D gene: -; V gene: TRBV5-6; J gene: TRBJ1-5; clone size: -; CDR3 DNA: TGTGCCAGCAGCTTTTCCGGCAGGGGTAGCGATCAGCCCCAGCATTTT; CDR3 protein: CASSFSGRGSDQPQHF
D gene: -; V gene: TRBV6-1; J gene: TRBJ1-6; clone size: -; CDR3 DNA: TGTGCCAGCAGTGCCCATCGTTACGCTAGCTCCTATAATTCACCCCTCCACTTT; CDR3 protein: CASSAHRYASSYNSPLHF
D gene: -; V gene: TRBV5-6; J gene: TRBJ1-2; clone size: -; CDR3 DNA: TGTGCCAGCAGCGGCAAGGGTGTGCGACAGACCTCGATATCCTATGGCTACACCTTC; CDR3 protein: CASSGKGVRQTSISYGYTF
D gene: TRBD2; V gene: TRBV11-2; J gene: TRBJ2-4; clone size: -; CDR3 DNA: TGTGCCAGCAGCTTAGAGCCCGGGACTAGCGGGGGTCTAGCCAAAAACATTCAGTACTTC; CDR3 protein: CASSLEPGTSGGLAKNIQYF
D gene: -; V gene: TRBV5-1; J gene: TRBJ1-4; clone size: -; CDR3 DNA: TGCGCCAGCAGCTTTACACACCAAAAGGGGGAAAAACTGTTTTTT; CDR3 protein: CASSFTHQKGEKLFF
D gene: -; V gene: TRBV25-1; J gene: TRBJ1-2; clone size: -; CDR3 DNA: TGTGCCAGCAGTGATAGTCGGCCTTACTATGGCTACACCTTC; CDR3 protein: CASSDSRPYYGYTF
D gene: -; V gene: TRBV19; J gene: TRBJ1-5; clone size: many; CDR3 DNA: TGTGCCAGTAGTATACTAGGGCAGGGCAATCAGCCCCAGCATTTT; CDR3 protein: CASSILGQGNQPQHF
D gene: TRBD2; V gene: TRBV11-2; J gene: TRBJ2-3; clone size: -; CDR3 DNA: TGTGCCAGCAGCTTATACCCTGGCAGCGGGGGCACAGATACGCAGTATTTT; CDR3 protein: CASSLYPGSGGTDTQYF
D gene: TRBD1; V gene: TRBV6-5; J gene: TRBJ1-4; clone size: -; CDR3 DNA: TGTGCCAGCAGCAACACAGGGGGCTCGAATGAAAAACTGTTTTTT; CDR3 protein: CASSNTGGSNEKLFF
D gene: -; V gene: TRBV12-5; J gene: TRBJ2-1; clone size: -; CDR3 DNA: TGTGCTAGTGGTCGTTCCGGAGGTTCGGGCAATGAGCAGTTCTTC; CDR3 protein: CASGRSGGSGNEQFF
D gene: TRBD1; V gene: TRBV28; J gene: TRBJ2-5; clone size: once; CDR3 DNA: TGTGCCAGCAGATCGGGACAGGGGGCAGGGGAGACCCAGTACTTC; CDR3 protein: CASRSGQGAGETQYF
D gene: -; V gene: TRBV7-2; J gene: TRBJ1-3; clone size: -; CDR3 DNA: TGTGCCAGCAGCGTGCAGGCCTCTGGAAACACCATATATTTT; CDR3 protein: CASSVQASGNTIYF
D gene: -; V gene: TRBV18; J gene: TRBJ2-7; clone size: -; CDR3 DNA: TGTGCCAGCTCACCCCAGAGCTCCTACGAGCAGTACTTC; CDR3 protein: CASSPQSSYEQYF
D gene: -; V gene: TRBV9; J gene: TRBJ2-3; clone size: -; CDR3 DNA: TGTGCCAGCAGCGTAGCACAGGGAGGGTCAGATACGCAGTATTTT; CDR3 protein: CASSVAQGGSDTQYF
D gene: TRBD2; V gene: TRBV27; J gene: TRBJ2-1; clone size: -; CDR3 DNA: TGTGCCAGCAGTGCCTCCGGGACTAGCGGGAGAAGCTCCTACAATGAGCAGTTCTTC; CDR3 protein: CASSASGTSGRSSYNEQFF